This TCR beta chain was profiled in a study of somatic mutations in cytotoxic T cells in rheumatoid arthritis. Study details: Purity of nearly 100% was reached when some V beta antibody-stained T-cell populations were flow-sorted, including V beta1+ cells sequenced for TCRB. Broader study findings: The largest CD8+ clone made up over 20% of CD8+ cells in about an eighth of the roughly 60 patients.

CDR3 length: 15 residues. Germline CDR1 is SGHDT and CDR2 is YYEEEE. V lost 0 bases, J lost 7 bases, and 8 bases stayed unmatched. Generated by immunoSEQ multiplex PCR, the TCRdb table keeps only in-frame clones and is missing some. Of about 19,000 clones in the sample, 85% were seen once. Turning to this clone: Its antigen is as yet unknown.

The TCR comes from a woman aged 40 to 49 with rheumatoid arthritis. The sequenced material came from CD8+ T cells sorted from blood. The chain has TRBV5-6 and TRBJ1-2; 8 nucleotides agree with TRBD1. The CDR3: CASSLGIGQGRGYTF. The CDR3 DNA reads as TGTGCCAGCAGCTTGGGTATCGGACAGGGTCGTGGCTACACCTTC.